This T cell receptor beta chain was identified in a study of blood T cell repertoires in COVID-19 (TCRdb year 2020). About the investigation overall: Samples from collaborators originated in the United States, Italy and Spain and spanned both the acute and convalescent phases of COVID-19. The material from the prospective study consisted of cDNA or gDNA derived from T cells, B-cell-depleted T cells, or PBMCs. Subjects who had been exposed to COVID-19, were actively infected with it, or had recovered from it provided the deeply sampled blood TCRbeta repertoires that made up the dataset. The repertoires were released in a freely available public database meant as a resource for research on the immune response to SARS-CoV-2. Samples were obtained from the ongoing ImmuneRACE study (first 160 participants) and from 1,254 subjects provided by 6 global collaborators. Sample metadata almost always included a de-identified subject ID, COVID-19 status, age in years and sex. Where available, HLA class I and class II types were taken from metadata supplied by the sample provider and were not determined by assay-based typing. Beyond this particular receptor, the publication reports: The amount of clinical and demographic metadata varied by source and participant and was provided uncurated.

The germline V gene sets CDR1 to SGHRS and CDR2 to YFSETQ. The CDR3, from cysteine to phenylalanine, totals 17 residues. The only DNA kept is the CDR3, 51 bases in frame from the first base. V loses 0 bases of germline sequence and J loses 5 bases, and the interval between the two ends is 20 bases. Participants in the prospective study were enrolled through a virtual design, were aged roughly 18 to 100 years, and lived in 24 United States geographic areas. In the prospective study, participants were assigned to cohorts based on the clinical history participants reported in a screening survey and a study questionnaire. For ImmuneRACE Cohort 3, a participant was defined as recovered based on two consecutive negative NP/OP PCR tests, clearance by a healthcare professional, or resolution of symptoms. In the prospective study, whole blood, serum and a nasopharyngeal or oropharyngeal swab were collected from each participant by mobile phlebotomists. Over a roughly two-month period, participants in the prospective study had the option of providing additional blood draws and questionnaires. Blood samples from the prospective study were shipped frozen or at room temperature prior to DNA extraction.

This clone was seen more than once but under ten times. No antigen is known for it. One base away there is no much larger clone; base qualities are not given. The immunoSEQ Assay, a bias-controlled multiplex PCR, was used to amplify TCRbeta CDR3 regions from genomic DNA. The published analysis was carried out like this. Nucleated cell counts per sample were estimated from amplification of reference gene primers within the assay. Sequence reads were collapsed and filtered to measure the absolute abundance of every unique TCRbeta CDR3 rearrangement. For each sample, productive Simpson clonality was calculated as the square root of Simpson's diversity index across productive rearrangements. Held by TCRdb, this immuneACCESS table contains in-frame sequences only and omits some clones. Under half of the omission traces to an unresolved V gene where checked; the cause of the rest is unknown. From that table come the V and J calls and clone size; the DNA was used to work out D and trimming. The sample yields some 200,000 clones; around 90% were counted once. The ten top clones hold about 8.8% of the sample.

The TCR sequence derives from a woman aged 18-30 years who had recovered from COVID-19. What was sequenced was PBMCs or T cells enriched from blood (not recorded which). Recombination connected TRBV5-1 to TRBJ1-1, and perhaps TRBD1 as D gene, on 6 matching bases. The nucleotide sequence is TGCGCCAGCAGCTTGGTAGGTTTCAGGGGCCCAGCTACTGAAGCTTTCTTT. It translates to CASSLVGFRGPATEAFF.